This entry lists 9 T cell receptor beta chains sequenced from one sample in a study of vaccination effects on CD4 cells after COVID-19. The repertoire was sequenced with immunoSEQ multiplex PCR; TCRdb's copy has only in-frame clones and lacks some. This table has 60,000 to 85,000 clones, around 74% appearing once. Within the ViraFEST assay, antigen-specific CD4+ T cells underwent expansion with viral peptide pools prior to sequencing. Subsequent to a culture period of nine to ten days, CD4+ T cells were isolated. Either the BNT162b2 or mRNA-1273 vaccine was given to participants in two doses. The antigens these receptors bind are not known. The sample in question was CD4+ T cells from PBMCs cultured with HCoV-229E spike peptides, obtained after COVID-19 vaccination. These receptor sequences come from a human donor who received a COVID-19 vaccine.

The chain combines TRBV7-7 with TRBJ2-3; 10 bases fit TRBD2. V lost 5 bases to trimming and J lost 2 bases; unmatched junction nucleotides: 4. Germline V gives CDR1 SSHAT, CDR2 FNYEAQ (reference sequence). The CDR3 has 15 amino acids. The CDR3 DNA reads as TGTGCCAGCAGCCTTAGCGGGGGGACCACAGATACGCAGTATTTT. Its translation: CASSLSGGTTDTQYF. Full variable domain (outside the CDR3, taken from reference TRBV7-7 and TRBJ2-3): GAGVSQSPRYKVTKRGQDVTLRCDPISSHATLYWYQQALGQGPEFLTYFNYEAQPDKSGLPSDRFSAERPEGSISTLTIQRTEQRDSAMYRCASSLSGGTTDTQYFGPGTRLTVL.

J is TRBJ1-5 and V is TRBV6-5; 7 bases line up with TRBD1. Germline lookup yields CDR1 MNHEY and CDR2 SVGAGI. After removal of 6 bases from V and 3 bases from J, the junction contained 8 bases not matched to a gene. CDR3 length: 15 residues. CDR3 protein: CASSSDRASNQPQHF. The CDR3 DNA reads as TGTGCCAGCAGCTCCGACAGGGCGTCCAATCAGCCCCAGCATTTT.

This chain joins TRBV6-5 and TRBJ2-1, with D maybe TRBD2 (5 bases). Germline V gives CDR1 MNHEY, CDR2 SVGAGI. V dropped 7 bases and J dropped 5 bases, with 12 bases sitting between them. CDR3 size: 13 residues. This chain's CDR3 is CASTPPGNNEQFF. For the CDR3, the DNA is TGTGCCAGCACCCCTCCGGGGAACAATGAGCAGTTCTTC.

The genes are TRBV7-2 and TRBJ1-2; D uncertain. The CDR3 runs 14 residues. Germline assignment: CDR1 SGHTA and CDR2 FQGNSA. The V end was cut by 6 bases, the J end by 5 bases, with 16 bases between. The CDR3 DNA is TGTGCCAGCAGTCGGTTTCGGACGGGATATGGCTACACCTTC. It yields the protein CASSRFRTGYGYTF.

This chain connects TRBV9 to TRBJ1-2, with D unresolved. In germline, CDR1 is SGDLS, CDR2 YYNGEE. The V gene lost 0 bases and the J gene lost 8 bases, with 11 bases spanning the gap. There are 13 residues in the CDR3. DNA of the CDR3: TGTGCCAGCAGCGTAGTCGGCGGACGGGGCTACACCTTC. Translation gives CASSVVGGRGYTF.

This sequence joins TRBV18 and TRBJ1-5, with no clear D. V was trimmed by 6 bases and J by 2 bases, leaving 17 bases between them. This CDR3 is 16 amino acids long. Germline CDR1 is KGHSH and CDR2 is LQKENI. The CDR3 loop is CASSLRPPEGNQPQHF. The CDR3 DNA follows: TGTGCCAGCTCCCTGAGACCTCCGGAGGGCAATCAGCCCCAGCATTTT. The whole variable domain, remainder taken from reference TRBV18 and TRBJ1-5, is NAGVMQNPRHLVRRRGQEARLRCSPMKGHSHVYWYRQLPEEGLKFMVYLQKENIIDESGMPKERFSAEFPKEGPSILRIQQVVRGDSAAYFCASSLRPPEGNQPQHFGDGTRLSIL.

This clone was seen only a few times. The CDR3 spells CASSLSTGVGGYTF. In DNA form, the CDR3 reads TGTGCCAGCAGCTTATCGACGGGGGTGGGAGGCTACACCTTC. The genes are TRBV7-2 and TRBJ1-2; a possible D gene is TRBD1 (5 bases). Germline V gene sequence: CDR1 SGHTA, CDR2 FQGNSA. V lost 2 bases and J lost 8, with 15 bases in between. The CDR3 sequence is 14 residues long.

The J gene is TRBJ1-2, the V gene TRBV6-5; a weak D match, TRBD1 (6 bases). This CDR3 has 14 amino acids. Germline V lookup: CDR1 MNHEY, CDR2 SVGAGI. V lost 6 bases, J lost 5 bases, and 16 bases lay in between. As DNA, the CDR3 is TGTGCCAGCAGCCCCCAGGGGTCGGCGTATGGCTACACCTTC. It codes for CASSPQGSAYGYTF.

V gene TRBV3-1 (or the pseudogene TRBV3-2) combines with J gene TRBJ2-2, with D uncertain. Germline CDR1 is LGHDT and CDR2 is YNNKEL (reference sequence). V gave up 4 bases and J gave up 0 bases, with 12 bases separating them. This CDR3 spans 16 amino acids. The CDR3 sequence: CASSRESLSNTGELFF. The CDR3 DNA sequence: TGTGCCAGCAGCCGGGAATCGTTATCGAACACCGGGGAGCTGTTTTTT.